These T cell receptor beta chains were read from a single sample in a study. TCRdb reanalysed the 5' RACE reads using MiXCR and keeps one entry per CDR3 protein. The table includes about 32,000 distinct CDR3 sequences, around a quarter detected once. Sequencing input: memory CD4+ T cells sorted from blood. The source is a female donor with breast cancer. CDR3s include the opening cysteine and the closing phenylalanine or tryptophan. D genes are given only for firm matches. Rows may omit the clone size; those that give it use once, few, many or a size class.

D gene	V gene	clone size	J gene	CDR3 protein	CDR3 DNA
-	TRBV27	many	TRBJ2-7	CASRARAPYEQYF	TGTGCCAGCAGAGCGAGAGCGCCCTACGAGCAGTACTTC
TRBD2	TRBV6-1	many	TRBJ2-3	CASSEGSGWGGSDTQYF	TGTGCCAGCAGTGAAGGATCGGGGTGGGGAGGGTCAGATACGCAGTATTTT
TRBD2	TRBV27	few	TRBJ2-7	CASSPTFLAEYEQYF	TGTGCCAGCAGCCCGACTTTCCTAGCGGAGTACGAGCAGTACTTC
TRBD1	TRBV9	-	TRBJ1-1	CASTPVQGMNTEAFF	TGTGCCAGCACCCCAGTACAGGGGATGAACACTGAAGCTTTCTTT
-	TRBV5-1	few	TRBJ2-2	CASSQTGELFF	TGCGCCAGCAGCCAGACAGGGGAGCTGTTTTTT
TRBD2	TRBV9	many	TRBJ2-3	CASSPHTWTSGYTDTQYF	TGTGCCAGCAGCCCCCACACCTGGACTAGCGGGTACACAGATACGCAGTATTTT
TRBD2	TRBV4-1	many	TRBJ2-5	CASSQAPGVRGAQYF	TGCGCCAGCAGCCAAGCCCCGGGAGTACGGGGGGCCCAGTACTTC
TRBD2	TRBV27	many	TRBJ2-1	CASSPLEVGGSYEQFF	TGTGCCAGCAGTCCCCTGGAGGTCGGGGGGTCATATGAGCAGTTCTTC
TRBD2	TRBV7-9	-	TRBJ2-1	CASSSRLAGYEQFF	TGTGCCAGCAGCTCACGACTAGCGGGCTATGAGCAGTTCTTC
-	TRBV4-1	-	TRBJ1-1	CASSQEGPVRNTEAFF	TGCGCCAGCAGCCAAGAGGGACCGGTGAGGAACACTGAAGCTTTCTTT
TRBD2	TRBV6-5	-	TRBJ2-7	CASGPPGGRSDEQYF	TGTGCCAGCGGCCCCCCAGGCGGGAGATCCGACGAGCAGTACTTC
-	TRBV15	-	TRBJ2-7	CATSRARNLNEQYF	TGTGCCACCAGCAGAGCCAGGAACCTAAACGAGCAGTACTTC
-	TRBV24-1	-	TRBJ2-2	CATSENTGELFF	TGTGCCACCAGTGAAAACACCGGGGAGCTGTTTTTT
-	TRBV20-1	many	TRBJ2-3	CSARGSAFTDTQYF	TGCAGTGCTCGGGGTAGTGCTTTCACGGATACGCAGTATTTT
-	TRBV6-1	few	TRBJ2-3	CASGRVSGTDTQYF	TGTGCCAGCGGTAGGGTCTCGGGGACAGATACGCAGTATTTT
TRBD1	TRBV12-3/TRBV12-4	many	TRBJ2-7	CASSLAGGAEQYF	TGTGCCAGCAGTTTGGCAGGGGGCGCCGAGCAGTACTTC
-	TRBV28	few	TRBJ2-1	CASRELVPSSYNEQFF	TGTGCCAGCAGGGAACTAGTCCCGAGCTCCTACAATGAGCAGTTCTTC
-	TRBV5-1	many	TRBJ2-2	CASSPHQGISNTGELFF	TGCGCCAGCAGCCCCCACCAGGGGATATCGAACACCGGGGAGCTGTTTTTT
TRBD1	TRBV7-9	many	TRBJ2-7	CASSFGGQGLFYEQYF	TGTGCCAGCAGCTTCGGGGGACAGGGGCTCTTCTACGAGCAGTACTTC
-	TRBV7-6	-	TRBJ1-3	CASSSTAGNTIYF	TGTGCCAGCAGCTCAACTGCGGGAAACACCATATATTTT
-	TRBV9	-	TRBJ2-7	CASSVRRDPYEQYF	TGTGCCAGCAGCGTACGGAGGGATCCCTACGAGCAGTACTTC
TRBD2	TRBV27	few	TRBJ2-2	CASSFGGGQSNTGELFF	TGTGCCAGCAGTTTCGGGGGGGGGCAGTCGAACACCGGGGAGCTGTTTTTT
TRBD2	TRBV27	-	TRBJ2-1	CASSLLAGGNEQFF	TGTGCCAGCAGTTTATTGGCGGGGGGCAATGAGCAGTTCTTC
TRBD2	TRBV19	-	TRBJ2-1	CASSPRTSSYNEQFF	TGTGCCAGTAGTCCCCGGACTAGCTCCTACAATGAGCAGTTCTTC
TRBD1	TRBV6-5	medium-sized	TRBJ1-1	CASSGQVLGEAFF	TGTGCCAGTTCTGGACAGGTCCTTGGTGAAGCTTTCTTT
TRBD1	TRBV6-2/TRBV6-3	many	TRBJ2-7	CASTWDRVSYEQYF	TGTGCCAGCACGTGGGACAGGGTCTCCTACGAGCAGTACTTC
-	TRBV5-4	-	TRBJ1-2	CASSLAFGGGYGYTF	TGTGCCAGCAGCTTGGCCTTCGGAGGAGGCTATGGCTACACCTTC
TRBD2	TRBV6-2/TRBV6-3	-	TRBJ2-7	CASSYGSVGLAVYEQYF	TGTGCCAGCAGTTACGGGAGCGTGGGACTAGCGGTCTACGAGCAGTACTTC
-	TRBV29-1	many	TRBJ1-1	CSVPEFTEAFF	TGCAGCGTTCCCGAGTTCACTGAAGCTTTCTTT
-	TRBV19	few	TRBJ2-1	CASSILVSAVGNEQFF	TGTGCCAGTAGTATCTTGGTTAGTGCGGTGGGGAATGAGCAGTTCTTC
-	TRBV5-4	few	TRBJ2-3	CASSLSVGVTDTQYF	TGTGCCAGCAGCTTGAGTGTAGGTGTGACTGATACGCAGTATTTT
TRBD1	TRBV7-9	-	TRBJ2-2	CASSLRGPGELFF	TGTGCCAGCAGCTTAAGGGGGCCCGGGGAGCTGTTTTTT
-	TRBV6-2/TRBV6-3	few	TRBJ2-7	CASSYGQTEQYF	TGTGCCAGCAGTTACGGGCAGACCGAGCAGTACTTC
-	TRBV4-2	-	TRBJ2-7	CASSQSHRANYEQYF	TGTGCCAGCAGCCAATCTCACAGGGCAAACTACGAGCAGTACTTC
TRBD2	TRBV28	few	TRBJ2-7	CASSSIEPIAGGPTWEQYF	TGTGCCAGCAGTTCAATCGAACCTATAGCGGGAGGGCCAACGTGGGAGCAGTACTTC
TRBD1	TRBV6-1	few	TRBJ2-3	CASSETAGGADTQYF	TGTGCCAGCAGTGAAACGGCAGGGGGCGCAGATACGCAGTATTTT
-	TRBV4-3	-	TRBJ1-4	CAGSQTRGDPEKLFF	TGCGCCGGCAGCCAGACGCGCGGGGACCCCGAAAAACTGTTTTTT
TRBD1	TRBV7-9	few	TRBJ2-2	CASSSDRGYVRNTGELFF	TGTGCCAGCAGCTCGGACAGGGGGTACGTCCGGAACACCGGGGAGCTGTTTTTT
TRBD2	TRBV5-4	many	TRBJ2-3	CASSSTSGYTDTQYF	TGTGCCAGCAGCTCGACTAGCGGCTACACAGATACGCAGTATTTT
-	TRBV7-9	-	TRBJ1-1	CASSLESDEAFF	TGTGCCAGCAGCTTAGAGTCAGATGAAGCTTTCTTT